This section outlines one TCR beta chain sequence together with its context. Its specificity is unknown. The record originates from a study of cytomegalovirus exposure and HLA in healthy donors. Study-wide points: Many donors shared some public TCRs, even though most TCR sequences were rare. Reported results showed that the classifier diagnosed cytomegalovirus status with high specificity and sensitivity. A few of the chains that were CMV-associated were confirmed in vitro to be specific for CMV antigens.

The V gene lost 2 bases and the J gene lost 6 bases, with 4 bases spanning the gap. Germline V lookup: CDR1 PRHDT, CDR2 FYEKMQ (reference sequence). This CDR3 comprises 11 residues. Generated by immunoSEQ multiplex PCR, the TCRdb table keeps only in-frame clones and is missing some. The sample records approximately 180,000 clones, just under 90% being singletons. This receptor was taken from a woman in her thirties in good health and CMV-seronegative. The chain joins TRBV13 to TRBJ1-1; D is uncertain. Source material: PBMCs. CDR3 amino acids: CASSLLSEAFF. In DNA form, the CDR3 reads TGTGCCAGCAGCTTACTATCTGAAGCTTTCTTT.